In its sample, the clone carrying this T cell receptor (beta chain) was seen a few times. This sample is part of a study of T-cell reconstitution after alpha-beta-depleted transplantation in children. V lost 6 bases and J lost 3, with 18 bases in between. The CDR3 has 15 amino acids. Germline-derived CDR1 and CDR2 are SGHTA and FQGNSA. Preparation of the TCRbeta library involved a method that used unique molecular identifiers. MiXCR, run by TCRdb on the PCR reads, gives a single entry per CDR3 protein. The sample consists of some 600,000 distinct CDR3 sequences, 10% to 15% of them appearing once. This TCR derives from a male patient younger than 18 who had a stem cell transplant for acute myeloid leukemia, so the T cells may come from the graft donor. The V and J genes are TRBV7-2 and TRBJ2-7; either TRBD1 or TRBD2 may fit D (5 bases each). The source material was PBMCs, mostly from graft donor cells, sampled 360 days after TCRalphabeta/CD19-depleted stem cell transplant. The CDR3 region is CASRDRGSSFYEQYF. The CDR3 nucleotides read TGTGCCAGCAGGGATCGGGGCAGTAGTTTCTACGAGCAGTACTTC. Supplemented by reference TRBV7-2 and TRBJ2-7, the full variable domain reads GAGVSQSPSNKVTEKGKDVELRCDPISGHTALYWYRQSLGQGLEFLIYFQGNSAPDKSGLPSDRFSAERTGGSVSTLTIQRTQQEDSAVYLCASRDRGSSFYEQYFGPGTRLTVT.